These T cell receptor beta chains were read from a single sample in a study of T-cell reconstitution after alpha-beta-depleted transplantation in children. Using its own MiXCR run on the PCR reads, TCRdb lists one record per CDR3 protein. The sample contains around 680,000 distinct CDR3 sequences, roughly 17% of which appear only once. Sequences were derived from PBMCs from the stem cell graft donor, sampled from the stem cell graft. The receptors derive from a human donor who donated a stem cell graft to a child with acute myeloid leukemia. Each CDR3 is given with its conserved first and last residue. D genes are given only for firm matches. Clone size is stated in some rows and not others, as once, few, many or a class when expanded.

cdr3_nt | cdr3_aa | d_call | v_call | clone_size | j_call
TGCAGTGCCGGACAGCGACAAGATACGCAGTATTTT | CSAGQRQDTQYF | NA | TRBV20-1 | NA | TRBJ2-3
TGCGCCAGCAGCCACCTCCAGGGGAACACTGAAGCTTTCTTT | CASSHLQGNTEAFF | NA | TRBV4-3 | NA | TRBJ1-1
TGCGCCAGCAACTCCGGGGGCACAGATACGCAGTATTTT | CASNSGGTDTQYF | NA | TRBV5-1 | few | TRBJ2-3
TGTGCCAGAGTCACTCCCACCGGGGAGCTGTTTTTT | CARVTPTGELFF | NA | TRBV5-3 | NA | TRBJ2-2
TGTGCCAGCACCCCTTCCAGGGGGCAGGGAAAACTGTTTTTT | CASTPSRGQGKLFF | TRBD1 | TRBV28 | NA | TRBJ1-4
TGTGCCAGCAGTTACTCTACCGCAGGAGGTACGCAGTATTTT | CASSYSTAGGTQYF | NA | TRBV6-5 | few | TRBJ2-3
TGCAGTGCTAAAGAAGACAGGGCCTGGCAGCCCCAGCATTTT | CSAKEDRAWQPQHF | TRBD1 | TRBV20-1 | many | TRBJ1-5
TGTGCCAGCAGCCCGTCCCACAGGGAGACCCAGTACTTC | CASSPSHRETQYF | NA | TRBV27 | many | TRBJ2-5
TGCGCCAGCAGCTCCGGACTAGCGGTCTACAATGAGCAGTTCTTC | CASSSGLAVYNEQFF | TRBD2 | TRBV5-1 | many | TRBJ2-1
TGCGCCAGCAGCTTGGCTGGGGTGGCCACAGATACGCAGTATTTT | CASSLAGVATDTQYF | NA | TRBV5-1 | NA | TRBJ2-3
TGCGCCAGCATAGCAGGGGGCGCCGTGAACACCGGGGAGCTGTTTTTT | CASIAGGAVNTGELFF | TRBD1 | TRBV5-1 | NA | TRBJ2-2